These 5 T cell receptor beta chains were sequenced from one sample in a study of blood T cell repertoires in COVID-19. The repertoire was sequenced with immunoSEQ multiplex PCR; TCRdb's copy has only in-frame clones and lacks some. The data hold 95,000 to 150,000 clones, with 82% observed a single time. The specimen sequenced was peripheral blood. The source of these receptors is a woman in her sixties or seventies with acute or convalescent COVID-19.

The CDR3 here is CASSLPGGSYEQYF. The CDR3 nucleotides read TGCGCCAGCAGCTTACCGGGGGGCTCCTACGAGCAGTACTTC. The chain has TRBV5-1 and TRBJ2-7; 7 bases match TRBD2. Germline assignment: CDR1 SGHRS and CDR2 YFSETQ. J gave up 0 bases and V 2 bases, and 2 bases lay outside the gene matches. The CDR3 has 14 amino acids.

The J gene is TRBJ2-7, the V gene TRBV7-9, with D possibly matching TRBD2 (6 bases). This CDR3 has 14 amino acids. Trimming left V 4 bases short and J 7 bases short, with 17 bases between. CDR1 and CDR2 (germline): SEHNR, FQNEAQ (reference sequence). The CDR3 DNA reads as TGTGCCAGCAGCTGGGCGGGATCCTGGGGGGAGCAGTACGTC. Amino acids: CASSWAGSWGEQYV.

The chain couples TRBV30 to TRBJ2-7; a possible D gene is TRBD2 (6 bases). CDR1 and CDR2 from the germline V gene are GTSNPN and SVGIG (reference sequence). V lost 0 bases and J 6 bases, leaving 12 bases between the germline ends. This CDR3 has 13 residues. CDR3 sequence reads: CAWSVAVGGEQYV. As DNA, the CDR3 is TGTGCCTGGAGTGTGGCCGTCGGGGGCGAGCAGTACGTC.

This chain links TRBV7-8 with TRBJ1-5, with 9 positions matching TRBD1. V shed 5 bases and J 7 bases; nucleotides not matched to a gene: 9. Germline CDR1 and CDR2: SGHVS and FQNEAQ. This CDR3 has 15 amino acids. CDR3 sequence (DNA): TGTGCCAGCAGCACAGTCACAGGGGGCGAACAGCCCCAGCATTTT. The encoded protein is CASSTVTGGEQPQHF.

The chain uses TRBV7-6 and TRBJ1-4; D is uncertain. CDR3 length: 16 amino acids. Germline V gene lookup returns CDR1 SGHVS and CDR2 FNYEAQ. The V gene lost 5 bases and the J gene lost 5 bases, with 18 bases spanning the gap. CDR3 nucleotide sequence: TGTGCCAGCAGCCCCCGTTTTGGGAGCTACAATGAAAAACTGTTTTTT. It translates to CASSPRFGSYNEKLFF. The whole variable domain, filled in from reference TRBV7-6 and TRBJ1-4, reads GAGVSQSPRYKVTKRGQDVALRCDPISGHVSLYWYRQALGQGPEFLTYFNYEAQQDKSGLPNDRFSAERPEGSISTLTIQRTEQRDSAMYRCASSPRFGSYNEKLFFGSGTQLSVL.